This entry is about one TCR beta chain. This CDR3 contains 14 residues. Germline loops: CDR1 SQVTM, CDR2 ANQGSEA. Trimming took off 4 bases at V and 4 bases at J, with 16 bases between the two ends. TCRdb independently ran MiXCR on the RT-PCR reads; one entry per CDR3 protein. The data show approximately 410,000 distinct CDR3 sequences, around 15% seen once. This entry belongs to a study of patients and donors after allogeneic stem cell transplantation. Sequencing was carried out using blood, either unsorted or a sorted T cell fraction (not recorded which). This rearrangement joins TRBV29-1 to TRBJ1-2; possible D gene TRBD1, 6 bases. This TCR was sampled from a human donor who was either an allogeneic HSCT recipient or a stem cell or donor lymphocyte infusion donor (not recorded which). It is not recorded whose cells these are; they may come from a transplant donor. In nucleotides, the CDR3 is TGCAGCGTTGGGGTAAGGACAGTTCCCTATGGCTACACCTTC. It specifies CSVGVRTVPYGYTF.